This entry lists 7 T cell receptor beta chains sequenced from one sample in a study of cytomegalovirus exposure and HLA in healthy donors. Data came from immunoSEQ multiplex PCR; TCRdb stores just in-frame clones and leaves some out. The repertoire holds 90,000 to 110,000 clones, approximately 90% seen once, with 4% in the top ten. Sequencing was carried out using PBMCs. These receptors all come from a woman aged 18-30 years in good health and CMV-seropositive.

This clone was seen a few times. The chain joins TRBV2 to TRBJ2-7; D remains ambiguous. Germline CDR1 reads SNHLY; CDR2 reads FYNNEI. Trimming removed 3 bases at V and 5 bases at J, with 5 bases between. This CDR3 has 11 residues. In DNA, the CDR3 is TGTGCCAGCAGTGAGACAAACGAGCAGTACTTC. Its protein product is CASSETNEQYF. The whole variable domain, remainder taken from reference TRBV2 and TRBJ2-7, is EPEVTQTPSHQVTQMGQEVILRCVPISNHLYFYWYRQILGQKVEFLVSFYNNEISEKSEIFDDQFSVERPDGSNFTLKIRSTKLEDSAMYFCASSETNEQYFGPGTRLTVT.

The chain recombines TRBV5-4 with TRBJ1-1; 7 bases align to TRBD1. CDR1 is SGHNT, CDR2 YYREEE, per germline (reference sequence). CDR3 length: 16 residues. J was trimmed by 0 bases and V by 4 bases; bases with no gene match: 9. CDR3 region: CASSTDRVRMNTEAFF. CDR3 sequence (DNA): TGTGCCAGCAGCACCGACAGGGTGCGAATGAACACTGAAGCTTTCTTT.

This chain connects TRBV6-5 to TRBJ2-7; 8 positions agree with TRBD2. V was pared by 3 bases and J by 0 bases, with 4 bases of the junction left unmatched. CDR3 length: 15 amino acids. Germline V gene data show CDR1 as MNHEY and CDR2 as SVGAGI. CDR3 loop: CASSYLTSGSYEQYF. The DNA of the CDR3 is TGTGCCAGCAGTTATCTTACTAGCGGCTCCTACGAGCAGTACTTC.

This CDR3 reads CAISESIRSLGYTF. The CDR3 DNA reads TGTGCCATCAGTGAGTCGATCAGATCTCTTGGCTACACCTTC. The genes are TRBV10-3 and TRBJ1-2; no definite D call. This CDR3 is built from 14 residues. With 0 bases removed from V and 7 bases from J, the gap between germline ends came to 12 bases. Germline loops: CDR1 ENHRY, CDR2 SYGVKD.

This clone has only one observation. The chain uses TRBV29-1 and TRBJ2-5; TRBD1 is a possible D gene (7 bases). V lost 0 bases, J lost 1 base, and 15 bases lay in between. The CDR3 length is 16 residues. Germline V gene sequence: CDR1 SQVTM, CDR2 ANQGSEA. In DNA form, the CDR3 reads TGCAGCGTTGAAGATCTGACAGGGAGGCCCCAAGAGACCCAGTACTTC. Protein product: CSVEDLTGRPQETQYF.

The chain has TRBV28 and TRBJ2-3, with 10 bases lining up with TRBD2. The J segment lost 6 bases and the V segment lost 5 bases, leaving 8 bases of the junction unmatched. Germline CDR1 MDHEN, CDR2 SYDVKM. CDR3 size: 15 residues. In nucleotides, the CDR3 is TGTGCCAGCAGTGGCAGCGGGAGGGCAAGGGATACGCAGTATTTT. It specifies CASSGSGRARDTQYF.

The table lists this clone with a count of one. The chain's CDR3 is CASSLTGQGPNYGYTF. The CDR3 coding sequence is TGTGCCAGCAGTTTAACGGGACAGGGGCCTAACTATGGCTACACCTTC. This sequence joins TRBV27 and TRBJ1-2, with TRBD1 matching over 10 bases. Germline V CDR1 and CDR2: MNHEY, SMNVEV (reference sequence). Trimming took 2 bases from V and 0 from J; bases not matched to a gene: 3. CDR3 length equals 16 residues.